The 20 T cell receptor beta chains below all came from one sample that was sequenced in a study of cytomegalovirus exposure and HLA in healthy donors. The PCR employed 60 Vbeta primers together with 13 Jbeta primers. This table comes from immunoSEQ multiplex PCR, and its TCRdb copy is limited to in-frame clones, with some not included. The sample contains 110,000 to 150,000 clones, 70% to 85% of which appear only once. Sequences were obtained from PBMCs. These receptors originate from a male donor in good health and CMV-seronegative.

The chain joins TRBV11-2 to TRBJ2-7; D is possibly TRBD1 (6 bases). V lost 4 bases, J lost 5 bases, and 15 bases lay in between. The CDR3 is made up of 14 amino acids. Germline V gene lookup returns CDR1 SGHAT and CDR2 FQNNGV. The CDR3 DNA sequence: TGTGCCAGCAGCTCCAGGGGCACCGGCGACGAGCAGTACTTC. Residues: CASSSRGTGDEQYF.

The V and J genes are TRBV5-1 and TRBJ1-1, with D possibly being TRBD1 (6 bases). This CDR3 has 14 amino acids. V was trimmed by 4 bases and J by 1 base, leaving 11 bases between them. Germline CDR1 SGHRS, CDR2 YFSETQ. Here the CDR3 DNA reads TGCGCCAGCAGCCTTGGGACATCGAACACTGAAGCTTTCTTT. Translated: CASSLGTSNTEAFF.

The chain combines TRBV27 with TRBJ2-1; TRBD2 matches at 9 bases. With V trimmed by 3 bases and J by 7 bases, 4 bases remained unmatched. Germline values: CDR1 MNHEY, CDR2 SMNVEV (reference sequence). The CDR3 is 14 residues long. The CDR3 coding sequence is TGTGCCAGCAGTTTTCTAGCGGGAACGAATGAGCAGTTCTTC. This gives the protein CASSFLAGTNEQFF.

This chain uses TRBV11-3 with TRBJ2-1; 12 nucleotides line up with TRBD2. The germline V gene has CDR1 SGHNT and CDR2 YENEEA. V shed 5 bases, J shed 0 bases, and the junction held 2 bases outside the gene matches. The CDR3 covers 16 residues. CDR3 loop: CASSATSGSSYNEQFF. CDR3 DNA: TGTGCCAGCAGCGCGACTAGCGGGAGCTCCTACAATGAGCAGTTCTTC.

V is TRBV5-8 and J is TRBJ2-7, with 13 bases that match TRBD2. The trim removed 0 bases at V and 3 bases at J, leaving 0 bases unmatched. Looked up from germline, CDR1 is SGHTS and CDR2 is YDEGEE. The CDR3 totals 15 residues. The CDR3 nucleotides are TGTGCCAGCAGCTTGGGGACTAGCGGGAGCTACGAGCAGTACTTC. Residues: CASSLGTSGSYEQYF.

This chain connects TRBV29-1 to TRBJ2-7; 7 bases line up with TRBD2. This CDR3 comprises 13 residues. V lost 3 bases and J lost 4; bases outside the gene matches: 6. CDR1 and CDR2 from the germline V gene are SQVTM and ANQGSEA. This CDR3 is CSVEAGDSYEQYF. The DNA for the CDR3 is TGCAGCGTTGAGGCGGGAGATTCGTACGAGCAGTACTTC.

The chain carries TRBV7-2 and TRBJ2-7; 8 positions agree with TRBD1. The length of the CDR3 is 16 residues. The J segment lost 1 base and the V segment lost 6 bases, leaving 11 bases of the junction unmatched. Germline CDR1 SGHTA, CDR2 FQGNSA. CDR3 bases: TGTGCCAGCAGTCCCACTCGACAGGGGCCTTCCTACGAGCAGTACTTC. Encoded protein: CASSPTRQGPSYEQYF.

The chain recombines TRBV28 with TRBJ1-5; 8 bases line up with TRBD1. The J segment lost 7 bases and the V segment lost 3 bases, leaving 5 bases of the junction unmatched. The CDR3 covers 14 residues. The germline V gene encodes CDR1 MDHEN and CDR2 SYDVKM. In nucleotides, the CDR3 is TGTGCCAGCAGTTTTCAGGGGGCCTGGCAGCCCCAGCATTTT. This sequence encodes CASSFQGAWQPQHF.

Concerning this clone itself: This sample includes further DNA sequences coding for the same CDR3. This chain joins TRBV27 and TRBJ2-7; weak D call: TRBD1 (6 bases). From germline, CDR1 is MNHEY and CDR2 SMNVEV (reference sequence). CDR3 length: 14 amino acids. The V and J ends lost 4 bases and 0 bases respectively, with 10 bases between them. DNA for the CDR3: TGTGCCAGCAGTTCCACAGGGTCCTCCTACGAGCAGTACTTC. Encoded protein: CASSSTGSSYEQYF.

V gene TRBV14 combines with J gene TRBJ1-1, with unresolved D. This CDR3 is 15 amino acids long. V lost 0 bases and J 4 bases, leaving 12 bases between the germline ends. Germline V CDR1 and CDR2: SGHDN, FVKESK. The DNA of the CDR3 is TGTGCCAGCAGCCAAGATCTCTTCGTGGCCACTGAAGCTTTCTTT. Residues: CASSQDLFVATEAFF.

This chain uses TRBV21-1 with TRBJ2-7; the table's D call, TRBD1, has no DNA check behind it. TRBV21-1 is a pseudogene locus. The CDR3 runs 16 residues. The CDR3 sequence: CASSKEKGARAYEQYF. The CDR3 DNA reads TGTGCCAGCAGCAAAGAGAAGGGGGCTAGAGCATACGAGCAGTACTTC.

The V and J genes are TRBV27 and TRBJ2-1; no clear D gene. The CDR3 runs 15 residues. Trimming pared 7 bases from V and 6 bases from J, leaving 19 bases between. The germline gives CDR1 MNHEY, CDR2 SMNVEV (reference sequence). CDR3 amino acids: CASTVAGSPPNEQFF. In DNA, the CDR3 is TGTGCCAGCACTGTGGCAGGCTCCCCCCCCAATGAGCAGTTCTTC.

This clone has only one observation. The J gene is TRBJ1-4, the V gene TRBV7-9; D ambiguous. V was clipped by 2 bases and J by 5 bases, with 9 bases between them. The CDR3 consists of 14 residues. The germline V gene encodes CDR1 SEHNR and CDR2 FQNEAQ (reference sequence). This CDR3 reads CASSLSGSNEKLFF. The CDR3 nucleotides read TGTGCCAGCAGCTTATCGGGGTCCAATGAAAAACTGTTTTTT.

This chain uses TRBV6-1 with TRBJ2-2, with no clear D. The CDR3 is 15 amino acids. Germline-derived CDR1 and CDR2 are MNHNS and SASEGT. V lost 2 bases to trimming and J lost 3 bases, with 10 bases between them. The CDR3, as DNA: TGTGCCAGCAGTGAACCAGGCCTCGACACCGGGGAGCTGTTTTTT. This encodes CASSEPGLDTGELFF.

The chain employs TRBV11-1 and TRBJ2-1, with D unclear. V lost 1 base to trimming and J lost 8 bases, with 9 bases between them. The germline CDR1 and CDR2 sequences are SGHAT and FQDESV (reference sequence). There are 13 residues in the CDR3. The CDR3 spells CASSLGRIDEQFF. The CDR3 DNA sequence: TGTGCCAGCAGCTTAGGCAGAATTGATGAGCAGTTCTTC.

CDR3 DNA sequence: TGTGCCAGCAGCCAAGTCAACCTTGGGACAGAAAACACTGAAGCTTTCTTT. This translates into CASSQVNLGTENTEAFF. The V gene is TRBV4-2, the J gene TRBJ1-1; 7 bases line up with TRBD1. The CDR3 is 17 residues long. With 1 base clipped from V and 2 bases from J, the junction kept 10 bases outside the gene matches. Germline V gene sequence: CDR1 LGHNA, CDR2 YNFKEQ.

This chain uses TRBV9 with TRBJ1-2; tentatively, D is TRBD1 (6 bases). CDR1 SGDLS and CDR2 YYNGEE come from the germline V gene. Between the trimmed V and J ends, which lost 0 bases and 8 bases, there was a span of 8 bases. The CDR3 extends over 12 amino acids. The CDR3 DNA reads TGTGCCAGCAGCGTAGGGCAGGGGGGCTACACCTTC. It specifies CASSVGQGGYTF.

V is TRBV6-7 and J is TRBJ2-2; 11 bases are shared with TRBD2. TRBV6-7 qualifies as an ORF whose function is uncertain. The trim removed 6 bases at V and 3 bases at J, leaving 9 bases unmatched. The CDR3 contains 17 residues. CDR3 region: CASRGSGGARHTGELFF. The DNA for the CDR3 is TGTGCCAGCAGAGGTAGCGGGGGGGCAAGGCACACCGGGGAGCTGTTTTTT.

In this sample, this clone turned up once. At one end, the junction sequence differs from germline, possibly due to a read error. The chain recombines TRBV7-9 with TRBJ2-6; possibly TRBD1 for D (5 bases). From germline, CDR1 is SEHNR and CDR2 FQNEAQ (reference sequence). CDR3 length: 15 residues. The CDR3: CASSLEGVGANILTF. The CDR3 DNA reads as TGTGCCAGCAGCCTAGAAGGGGTTGGGGCCAACATCCTGACTTTC.

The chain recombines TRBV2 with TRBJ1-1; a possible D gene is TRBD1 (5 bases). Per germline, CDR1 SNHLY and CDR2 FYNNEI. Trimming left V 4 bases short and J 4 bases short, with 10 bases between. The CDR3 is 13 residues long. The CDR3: CASSVDSSTEAFF. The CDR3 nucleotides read TGTGCCAGCAGTGTTGACAGTTCCACTGAAGCTTTCTTT.